This is a list of T cell receptor beta chains from one sample in a study of blood T cells in healthy people across ages. TCRdb re-derived calls from the 5' RACE reads in MiXCR, one entry per CDR3 protein. Among about 680,000 distinct CDR3 sequences listed, 49% were seen once. The sample taken for sequencing was blood. The receptors stem from a woman aged 60-70 years in good health. Both conserved end residues are part of each CDR3. The D gene is left open where the match is weak. Size values are once, few and many counts, or a class for expanded clones, and some rows have none.

j_gene: TRBJ1-2
d_gene: TRBD1
v_gene: TRBV7-3
abundance: -
CDR3aa: CASSLGGTAFYGYTF
CDR3nt: TGTGCCAGCAGCTTGGGCGGGACAGCGTTCTATGGCTACACCTTC

j_gene: TRBJ2-1
d_gene: TRBD2
v_gene: TRBV6-2/TRBV6-3
abundance: -
CDR3aa: CASSQPSGRKNEQFF
CDR3nt: TGTGCCAGCAGTCAACCTAGCGGGAGGAAAAATGAGCAGTTCTTC

j_gene: TRBJ2-7
d_gene: -
v_gene: TRBV20-1
abundance: once
CDR3aa: CSASLSRAYEQYF
CDR3nt: TGCAGTGCTAGTTTGTCGAGGGCCTACGAGCAGTACTTC

j_gene: TRBJ2-7
d_gene: -
v_gene: TRBV29-1
abundance: few
CDR3aa: CSGLSGAYEQYF
CDR3nt: TGCAGCGGGTTGTCCGGGGCCTACGAGCAGTACTTC

j_gene: TRBJ2-7
d_gene: -
v_gene: TRBV7-2
abundance: many
CDR3aa: CASSFGGSSYEQYF
CDR3nt: TGTGCCAGCAGCTTTGGGGGGAGCTCCTACGAGCAGTACTTC

j_gene: TRBJ1-5
d_gene: -
v_gene: TRBV20-1
abundance: -
CDR3aa: CSGYSRFQRGQPQHF
CDR3nt: TGCAGTGGTTACTCTAGGTTCCAGCGGGGTCAGCCCCAGCATTTT

j_gene: TRBJ2-3
d_gene: TRBD2
v_gene: TRBV7-9
abundance: -
CDR3aa: CASSSHPRTSGDTQYF
CDR3nt: TGTGCCAGCAGCTCCCATCCGCGGACTAGCGGGGATACGCAGTATTTT

j_gene: TRBJ2-3
d_gene: -
v_gene: TRBV20-1
abundance: many
CDR3aa: CSAKRARLADTQYF
CDR3nt: TGCAGTGCTAAACGGGCCAGGCTCGCAGATACGCAGTATTTT

j_gene: TRBJ2-7
d_gene: -
v_gene: TRBV6-2/TRBV6-3
abundance: once
CDR3aa: CASSRNNQNYEQYF
CDR3nt: TGTGCCAGCAGCCGGAACAACCAGAATTACGAGCAGTACTTC

j_gene: TRBJ2-7
d_gene: -
v_gene: TRBV15
abundance: -
CDR3aa: CATSMGFDYEQYF
CDR3nt: TGTGCCACCAGCATGGGTTTTGACTACGAGCAGTACTTC

j_gene: TRBJ1-1
d_gene: -
v_gene: TRBV6-2/TRBV6-3
abundance: -
CDR3aa: CASSYGTPPGTEAFF
CDR3nt: TGTGCCAGCAGTTACGGGACCCCCCCGGGCACTGAAGCTTTCTTT

j_gene: TRBJ1-5
d_gene: -
v_gene: TRBV20-1
abundance: -
CDR3aa: CSAYGAGYSNQPQHF
CDR3nt: TGCAGTGCTTACGGGGCAGGGTATAGCAATCAGCCCCAGCATTTT

j_gene: TRBJ2-5
d_gene: -
v_gene: TRBV9
abundance: -
CDR3aa: CASSVVSSSETQYF
CDR3nt: TGTGCCAGCAGCGTAGTGTCGAGTAGCGAGACCCAGTACTTC

j_gene: TRBJ1-2
d_gene: -
v_gene: TRBV29-1
abundance: few
CDR3aa: CSVEDQGNYDYTF
CDR3nt: TGCAGCGTTGAAGACCAGGGGAACTATGACTACACCTTC

j_gene: TRBJ1-5
d_gene: -
v_gene: TRBV20-1
abundance: -
CDR3aa: CSARDRGVNQPQHF
CDR3nt: TGCAGTGCTAGAGATCGAGGGGTCAATCAGCCCCAGCATTTT

j_gene: TRBJ1-5
d_gene: TRBD1
v_gene: TRBV20-1
abundance: -
CDR3aa: CSASGYRGFSQPQHF
CDR3nt: TGCAGTGCTAGTGGTTACAGGGGTTTTAGTCAGCCCCAGCATTTT

j_gene: TRBJ2-7
d_gene: -
v_gene: TRBV27
abundance: -
CDR3aa: CASSAAMWRVKGEQYF
CDR3nt: TGTGCCAGCAGTGCAGCCATGTGGAGGGTGAAAGGCGAGCAGTACTTC

j_gene: TRBJ2-5
d_gene: -
v_gene: TRBV4-2
abundance: -
CDR3aa: CASSQDPGLAREQYF
CDR3nt: TGTGCCAGCAGCCAAGACCCCGGGCTAGCTCGGGAGCAGTACTTC

j_gene: TRBJ2-3
d_gene: TRBD2
v_gene: TRBV5-1
abundance: many
CDR3aa: CASSLAASGYTDTQYF
CDR3nt: TGCGCCAGCAGCTTGGCGGCTAGCGGATACACAGATACGCAGTATTTT

j_gene: TRBJ2-3
d_gene: TRBD2
v_gene: TRBV3-1
abundance: -
CDR3aa: CASSPVGVAGEKGETDTQYF
CDR3nt: TGTGCCAGCAGCCCAGTCGGGGTAGCGGGAGAAAAAGGGGAAACAGATACGCAGTATTTT

j_gene: TRBJ1-2
d_gene: -
v_gene: TRBV4-3
abundance: few
CDR3aa: CASSQGPDTDGYTF
CDR3nt: TGCGCCAGCAGCCAAGGTCCCGACACGGATGGCTACACCTTC

j_gene: TRBJ1-2
d_gene: -
v_gene: TRBV20-1
abundance: -
CDR3aa: CSARGTAGYGYTF
CDR3nt: TGCAGTGCTAGGGGGACGGCCGGCTATGGCTACACCTTC

j_gene: TRBJ1-1
d_gene: -
v_gene: TRBV6-5
abundance: few
CDR3aa: CASSYIGRSNTEAFF
CDR3nt: TGTGCCAGCAGTTACATTGGCAGATCTAACACTGAAGCTTTCTTT

j_gene: TRBJ1-1
d_gene: TRBD1
v_gene: TRBV5-1
abundance: few
CDR3aa: CASSFDRATDTEAFF
CDR3nt: TGCGCCAGCAGCTTCGACAGGGCGACGGACACTGAAGCTTTCTTT

j_gene: TRBJ2-7
d_gene: TRBD2
v_gene: TRBV10-3
abundance: few
CDR3aa: CAISEGIAGTYEQYF
CDR3nt: TGTGCCATCAGTGAGGGAATAGCGGGAACCTACGAGCAGTACTTC

j_gene: TRBJ2-5
d_gene: -
v_gene: TRBV30
abundance: few
CDR3aa: CAWSVNVETQYF
CDR3nt: TGTGCCTGGAGTGTTAATGTGGAGACCCAGTACTTC

j_gene: TRBJ2-7
d_gene: TRBD2
v_gene: TRBV20-1
abundance: -
CDR3aa: CSAKRLAGGEQYF
CDR3nt: TGCAGTGCTAAACGCCTAGCGGGAGGCGAGCAGTACTTC

j_gene: TRBJ2-7
d_gene: TRBD2
v_gene: TRBV4-2
abundance: -
CDR3aa: CASSQAAPAGGVEQYF
CDR3nt: TGTGCCAGCAGCCAAGCGGCCCCCGCGGGAGGGGTCGAGCAGTACTTC

j_gene: TRBJ2-5
d_gene: TRBD1
v_gene: TRBV29-1
abundance: -
CDR3aa: CSVGPAGTGKTQYF
CDR3nt: TGCAGCGTTGGCCCCGCCGGGACAGGCAAGACCCAGTACTTC

j_gene: TRBJ1-1
d_gene: TRBD1
v_gene: TRBV10-3
abundance: -
CDR3aa: CAISEPGQGNTEAFF
CDR3nt: TGTGCCATCAGTGAGCCGGGACAGGGGAACACTGAAGCTTTCTTT

j_gene: TRBJ2-7
d_gene: -
v_gene: TRBV3-1
abundance: many
CDR3aa: CASSQGPPGAGKYEQYF
CDR3nt: TGTGCCAGCAGCCAAGGCCCCCCCGGGGCAGGAAAGTACGAGCAGTACTTC

j_gene: TRBJ2-4
d_gene: -
v_gene: TRBV29-1
abundance: few
CDR3aa: CSVEVKWRAKNIQYF
CDR3nt: TGCAGCGTTGAGGTGAAGTGGAGGGCCAAAAACATTCAGTACTTC

j_gene: TRBJ2-5
d_gene: -
v_gene: TRBV29-1
abundance: -
CDR3aa: CSVYPLGSEQYF
CDR3nt: TGCAGCGTTTACCCATTAGGTAGTGAGCAGTACTTC

j_gene: TRBJ2-7
d_gene: -
v_gene: TRBV7-7
abundance: few
CDR3aa: CASSAASSYEQYF
CDR3nt: TGTGCCAGCAGCGCCGCTTCAAGCTACGAGCAGTACTTC

j_gene: TRBJ2-7
d_gene: -
v_gene: TRBV7-8
abundance: -
CDR3aa: CASSLTNVPYEQYF
CDR3nt: TGTGCCAGCAGCTTAACTAACGTCCCGTACGAGCAGTACTTC

j_gene: TRBJ2-1
d_gene: TRBD2
v_gene: TRBV29-1
abundance: -
CDR3aa: CSGGKSGRASNEQFF
CDR3nt: TGCAGCGGGGGGAAAAGCGGGAGGGCCTCCAATGAGCAGTTCTTC

j_gene: TRBJ1-5
d_gene: -
v_gene: TRBV6-1
abundance: -
CDR3aa: CASSPGQGEQPQHF
CDR3nt: TGTGCCAGCAGCCCGGGGCAGGGCGAACAGCCCCAGCATTTT

j_gene: TRBJ2-7
d_gene: -
v_gene: TRBV4-3
abundance: -
CDR3aa: CASSQDLGQGATSWYEQYF
CDR3nt: TGCGCCAGCAGCCAAGATTTAGGCCAGGGTGCCACGAGTTGGTACGAGCAGTACTTC

j_gene: TRBJ2-5
d_gene: -
v_gene: TRBV27
abundance: -
CDR3aa: CASSRKPSGGAETQYF
CDR3nt: TGTGCCAGCAGCCGAAAACCAAGCGGAGGGGCGGAGACCCAGTACTTC

j_gene: TRBJ2-7
d_gene: -
v_gene: TRBV28
abundance: -
CDR3aa: CASSSGQPYEQYF
CDR3nt: TGTGCCAGCAGCTCGGGACAACCTTACGAGCAGTACTTC

j_gene: TRBJ2-1
d_gene: TRBD2
v_gene: TRBV5-1
abundance: -
CDR3aa: CASSLYATSGRAISYNEQFF
CDR3nt: TGCGCCAGCAGCTTGTATGCTACCAGCGGGAGGGCCATCTCCTACAATGAGCAGTTCTTC

j_gene: TRBJ2-5
d_gene: -
v_gene: TRBV20-1
abundance: few
CDR3aa: CSASWGMETQYF
CDR3nt: TGCAGTGCTAGTTGGGGGATGGAGACCCAGTACTTC

j_gene: TRBJ1-2
d_gene: -
v_gene: TRBV4-2
abundance: many
CDR3aa: CASSQEEGNYGYTF
CDR3nt: TGTGCCAGCAGCCAAGAGGAGGGGAACTATGGCTACACCTTC

j_gene: TRBJ2-5
d_gene: TRBD2
v_gene: TRBV3-1
abundance: few
CDR3aa: CASSQDIAGETQYF
CDR3nt: TGTGCCAGCAGCCAAGATATAGCGGGGGAGACCCAGTACTTC

j_gene: TRBJ2-7
d_gene: -
v_gene: TRBV29-1
abundance: -
CDR3aa: CSAKVHYEQYF
CDR3nt: TGCAGCGCCAAGGTGCACTACGAGCAGTACTTC

j_gene: TRBJ2-1
d_gene: -
v_gene: TRBV6-5
abundance: -
CDR3aa: CASSEGGFEQFF
CDR3nt: TGTGCCAGCAGTGAAGGGGGGTTTGAGCAGTTCTTC

j_gene: TRBJ2-5
d_gene: -
v_gene: TRBV30
abundance: -
CDR3aa: CAWSRQGETQYF
CDR3nt: TGTGCCTGGAGTCGGCAGGGAGAGACCCAGTACTTC

j_gene: TRBJ2-3
d_gene: -
v_gene: TRBV28
abundance: few
CDR3aa: CASSFTPLGTQYF
CDR3nt: TGTGCCAGCAGTTTCACGCCACTAGGTACGCAGTATTTT

j_gene: TRBJ2-5
d_gene: TRBD1
v_gene: TRBV7-2
abundance: many
CDR3aa: CASSFGTEETQYF
CDR3nt: TGTGCCAGCAGCTTCGGGACAGAAGAGACCCAGTACTTC

j_gene: TRBJ1-1
d_gene: TRBD1
v_gene: TRBV15
abundance: -
CDR3aa: CATSRNRGANSEAFF
CDR3nt: TGTGCCACCAGCAGGAACAGGGGGGCGAATTCTGAAGCTTTCTTT

j_gene: TRBJ2-2
d_gene: -
v_gene: TRBV6-2/TRBV6-3
abundance: -
CDR3aa: CASKTAGNTGELFF
CDR3nt: TGTGCCAGCAAGACGGCTGGAAACACCGGGGAGCTGTTTTTT

j_gene: TRBJ2-5
d_gene: TRBD2
v_gene: TRBV4-2
abundance: -
CDR3aa: CASSRGTSGRQETQYF
CDR3nt: TGTGCCAGCAGCCGGGGGACTAGCGGGAGACAAGAGACCCAGTACTTC

j_gene: TRBJ2-5
d_gene: -
v_gene: TRBV20-1
abundance: few
CDR3aa: CSARDTGQETQYF
CDR3nt: TGCAGTGCTAGAGATACGGGGCAAGAGACCCAGTACTTC

j_gene: TRBJ2-7
d_gene: -
v_gene: TRBV28
abundance: -
CDR3aa: CASRNRRRTYLWEQYF
CDR3nt: TGTGCCAGCAGAAACCGCCGGAGGACTTACCTGTGGGAGCAGTACTTC